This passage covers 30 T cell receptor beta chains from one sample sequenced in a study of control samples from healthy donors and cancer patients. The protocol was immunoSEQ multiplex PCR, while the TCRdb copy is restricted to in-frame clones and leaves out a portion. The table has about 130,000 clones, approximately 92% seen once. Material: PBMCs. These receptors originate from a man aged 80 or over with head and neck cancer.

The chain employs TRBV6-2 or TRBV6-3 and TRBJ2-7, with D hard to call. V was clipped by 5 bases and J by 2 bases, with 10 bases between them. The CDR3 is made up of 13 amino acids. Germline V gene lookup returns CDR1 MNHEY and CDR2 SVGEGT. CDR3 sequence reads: CASSRSPPYEQYF. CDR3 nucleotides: TGTGCCAGCAGTAGATCACCGCCCTACGAGCAGTACTTC.

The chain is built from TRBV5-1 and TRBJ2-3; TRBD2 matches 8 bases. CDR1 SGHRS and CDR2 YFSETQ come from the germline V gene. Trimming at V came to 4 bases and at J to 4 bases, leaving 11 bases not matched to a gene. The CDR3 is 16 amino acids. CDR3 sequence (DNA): TGCGCCAGCAGCCCCGACCCAGCGGGGGCAGCAGATACGCAGTATTTT. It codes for CASSPDPAGAADTQYF. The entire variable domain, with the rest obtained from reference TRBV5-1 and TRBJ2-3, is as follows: KAGVTQTPRYLIKTRGQQVTLSCSPISGHRSVSWYQQTPGQGLQFLFEYFSETQRNKGNFPGRFSGRQFSNSRSEMNVSTLELGDSALYLCASSPDPAGAADTQYFGPGTRLTVL.

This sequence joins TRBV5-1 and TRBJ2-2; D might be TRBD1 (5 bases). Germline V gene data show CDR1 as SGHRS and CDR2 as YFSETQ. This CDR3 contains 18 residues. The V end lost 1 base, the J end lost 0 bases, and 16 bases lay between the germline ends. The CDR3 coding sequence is TGCGCCAGCAGCTTGACCAATTGGGGCAGGGCGAACACCGGGGAGCTGTTTTTT. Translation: CASSLTNWGRANTGELFF. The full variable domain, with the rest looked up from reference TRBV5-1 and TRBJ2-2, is KAGVTQTPRYLIKTRGQQVTLSCSPISGHRSVSWYQQTPGQGLQFLFEYFSETQRNKGNFPGRFSGRQFSNSRSEMNVSTLELGDSALYLCASSLTNWGRANTGELFFGEGSRLTVL.

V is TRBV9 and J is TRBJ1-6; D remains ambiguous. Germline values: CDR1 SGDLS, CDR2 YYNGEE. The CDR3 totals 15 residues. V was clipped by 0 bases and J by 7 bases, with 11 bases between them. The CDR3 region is CASSVVQAPNSPLHF. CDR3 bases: TGTGCCAGCAGCGTAGTGCAGGCGCCAAATTCACCCCTCCACTTT.

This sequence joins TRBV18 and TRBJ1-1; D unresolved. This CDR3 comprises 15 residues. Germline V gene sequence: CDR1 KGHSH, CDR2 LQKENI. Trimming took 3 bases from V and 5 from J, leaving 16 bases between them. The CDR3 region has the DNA TGTGCCAGCTCACCTCAGAGGACCTCGGAGACTGAAGCTTTCTTT. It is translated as CASSPQRTSETEAFF.

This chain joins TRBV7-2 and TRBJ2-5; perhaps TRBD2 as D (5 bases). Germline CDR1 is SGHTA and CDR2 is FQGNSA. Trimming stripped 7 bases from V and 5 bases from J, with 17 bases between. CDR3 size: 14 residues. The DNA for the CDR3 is TGTGCCAGCAAAGTTCGGGGTCGACGGGAGACCCAGTACTTC. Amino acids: CASKVRGRRETQYF.

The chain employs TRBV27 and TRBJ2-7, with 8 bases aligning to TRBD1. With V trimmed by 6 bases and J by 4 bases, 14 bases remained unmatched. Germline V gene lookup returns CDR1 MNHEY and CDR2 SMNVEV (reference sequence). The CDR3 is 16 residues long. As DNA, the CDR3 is TGTGCCAGCAGGTTCCTCGTCGACAGGGGAAAGTACGAGCAGTACTTC. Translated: CASRFLVDRGKYEQYF.

The CDR3 DNA sequence: TGTGCCAGCAGCGAACAGGGGGCTCGTGGAAACACCATATATTTT. This gives the protein CASSEQGARGNTIYF. V usage is TRBV9 and J usage is TRBJ1-3; TRBD1 agrees at 9 bases. The V segment lost 3 bases and the J segment 3 bases; nucleotides outside the gene matches: 4. Germline loops: CDR1 SGDLS, CDR2 YYNGEE. The CDR3 has 15 residues.

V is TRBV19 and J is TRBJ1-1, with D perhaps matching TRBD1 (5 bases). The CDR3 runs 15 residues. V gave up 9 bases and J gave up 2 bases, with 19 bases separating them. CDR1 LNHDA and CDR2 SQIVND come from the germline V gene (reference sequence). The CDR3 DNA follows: TGTGCCAGCAGAAAAAGCGTCAGGGATAACACTGAAGCTTTCTTT. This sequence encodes CASRKSVRDNTEAFF.

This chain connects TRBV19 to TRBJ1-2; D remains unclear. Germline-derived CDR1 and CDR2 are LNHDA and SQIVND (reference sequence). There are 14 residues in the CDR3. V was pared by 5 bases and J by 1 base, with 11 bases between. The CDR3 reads CASSPYSGNYGYTF. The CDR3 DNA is TGTGCCAGTAGTCCTTATAGCGGTAACTATGGCTACACCTTC.

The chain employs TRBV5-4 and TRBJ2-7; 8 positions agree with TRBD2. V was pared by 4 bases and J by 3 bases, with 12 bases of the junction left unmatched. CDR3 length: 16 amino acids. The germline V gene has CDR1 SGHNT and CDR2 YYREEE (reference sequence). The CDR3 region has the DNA TGTGCCAGCAGCCTATCTCCGGGACTAGACCTCTACGAGCAGTACTTC. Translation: CASSLSPGLDLYEQYF.

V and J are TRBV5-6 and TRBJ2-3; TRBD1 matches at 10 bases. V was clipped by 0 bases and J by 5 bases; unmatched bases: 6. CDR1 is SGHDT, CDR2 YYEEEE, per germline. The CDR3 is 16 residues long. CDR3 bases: TGTGCCAGCAGCTTGGGAGACAGGGGGCGAATAGATACGCAGTATTTT. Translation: CASSLGDRGRIDTQYF. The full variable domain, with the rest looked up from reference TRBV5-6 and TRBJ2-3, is DAGVTQSPTHLIKTRGQQVTLRCSPKSGHDTVSWYQQALGQGPQFIFQYYEEEERQRGNFPDRFSGHQFPNYSSELNVNALLLGDSALYLCASSLGDRGRIDTQYFGPGTRLTVL.

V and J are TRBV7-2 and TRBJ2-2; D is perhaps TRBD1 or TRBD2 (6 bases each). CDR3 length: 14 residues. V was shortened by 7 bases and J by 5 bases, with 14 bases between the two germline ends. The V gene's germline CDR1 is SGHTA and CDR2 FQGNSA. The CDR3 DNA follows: TGTGCCAGCACCCCGGGGGCCAGGACCGGGGAGCTGTTTTTT. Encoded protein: CASTPGARTGELFF.

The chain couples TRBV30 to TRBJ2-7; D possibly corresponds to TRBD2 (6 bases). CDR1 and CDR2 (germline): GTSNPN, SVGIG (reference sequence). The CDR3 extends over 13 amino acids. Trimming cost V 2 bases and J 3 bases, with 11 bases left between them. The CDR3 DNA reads TGTGCCTGGAGTTGGGGGGTTGGCTACGAGCAGTACTTC. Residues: CAWSWGVGYEQYF.

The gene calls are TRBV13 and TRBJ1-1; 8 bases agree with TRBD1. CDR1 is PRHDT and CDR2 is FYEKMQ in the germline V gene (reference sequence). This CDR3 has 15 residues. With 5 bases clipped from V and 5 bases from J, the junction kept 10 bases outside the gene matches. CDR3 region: CASSPRTGLGTEAFF. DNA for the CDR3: TGTGCCAGCAGCCCACGGACAGGGCTAGGTACTGAAGCTTTCTTT.

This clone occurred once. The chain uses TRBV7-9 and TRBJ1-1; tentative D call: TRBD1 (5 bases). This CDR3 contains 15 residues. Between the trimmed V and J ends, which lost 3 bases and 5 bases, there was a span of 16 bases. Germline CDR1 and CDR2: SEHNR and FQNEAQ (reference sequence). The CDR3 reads CASSLVGGRDTEAFF. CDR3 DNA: TGTGCCAGCAGCTTGGTCGGGGGAAGGGATACTGAAGCTTTCTTT. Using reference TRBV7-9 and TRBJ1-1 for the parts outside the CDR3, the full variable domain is DTGVSQNPRHKITKRGQNVTFRCDPISEHNRLYWYRQTLGQGPEFLTYFQNEAQLEKSRLLSDRFSAERPKGSFSTLEIQRTEQGDSAMYLCASSLVGGRDTEAFFGQGTRLTVV.

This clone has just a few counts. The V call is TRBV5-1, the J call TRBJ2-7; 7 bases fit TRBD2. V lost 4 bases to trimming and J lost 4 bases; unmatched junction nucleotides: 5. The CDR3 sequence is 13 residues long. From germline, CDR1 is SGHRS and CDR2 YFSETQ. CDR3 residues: CASSARLAYEQYF. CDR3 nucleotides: TGCGCCAGCAGCGCTCGACTAGCTTACGAGCAGTACTTC. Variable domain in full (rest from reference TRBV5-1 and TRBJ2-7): KAGVTQTPRYLIKTRGQQVTLSCSPISGHRSVSWYQQTPGQGLQFLFEYFSETQRNKGNFPGRFSGRQFSNSRSEMNVSTLELGDSALYLCASSARLAYEQYFGPGTRLTVT.

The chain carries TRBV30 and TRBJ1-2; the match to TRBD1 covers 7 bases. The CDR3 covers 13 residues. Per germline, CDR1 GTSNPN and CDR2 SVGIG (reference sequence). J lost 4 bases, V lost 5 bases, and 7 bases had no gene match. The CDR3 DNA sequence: TGTGCCTGGGGAGAGGGACAGCTCTATGGCTACACCTTC. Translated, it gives CAWGEGQLYGYTF.

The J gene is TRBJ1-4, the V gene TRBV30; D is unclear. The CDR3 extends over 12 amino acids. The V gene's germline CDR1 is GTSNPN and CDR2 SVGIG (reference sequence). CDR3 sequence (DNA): TGTGCACATAGAGGGAACGATGAAAAACTGTTTTTT. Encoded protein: CAHRGNDEKLFF.

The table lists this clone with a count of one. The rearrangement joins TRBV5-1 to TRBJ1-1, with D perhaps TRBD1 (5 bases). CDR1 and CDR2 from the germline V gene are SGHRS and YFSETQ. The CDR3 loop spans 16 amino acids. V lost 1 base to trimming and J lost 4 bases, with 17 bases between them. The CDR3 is CASSLIPRDGSTEAFF. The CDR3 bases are TGCGCCAGCAGCTTGATTCCCAGGGATGGAAGCACTGAAGCTTTCTTT.

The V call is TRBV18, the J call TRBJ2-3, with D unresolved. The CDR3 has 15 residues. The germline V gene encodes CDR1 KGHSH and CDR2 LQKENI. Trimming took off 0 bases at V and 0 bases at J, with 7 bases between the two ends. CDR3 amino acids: CASSPPTESTDTQYF. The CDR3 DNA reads TGTGCCAGCTCACCACCAACAGAGAGCACAGATACGCAGTATTTT.

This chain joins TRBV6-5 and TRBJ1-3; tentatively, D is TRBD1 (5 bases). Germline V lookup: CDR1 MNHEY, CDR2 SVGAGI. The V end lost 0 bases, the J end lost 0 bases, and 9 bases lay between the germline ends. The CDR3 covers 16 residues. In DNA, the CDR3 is TGTGCCAGCAGTTACTCGGTGGGGGACTCTGGAAACACCATATATTTT. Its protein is CASSYSVGDSGNTIYF.

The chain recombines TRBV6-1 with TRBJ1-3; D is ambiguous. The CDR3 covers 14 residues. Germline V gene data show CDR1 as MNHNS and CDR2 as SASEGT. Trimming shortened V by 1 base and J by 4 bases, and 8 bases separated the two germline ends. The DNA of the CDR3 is TGTGCCAGCAGTGAAGAATCGTCGGGAAACACCATATATTTT. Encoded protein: CASSEESSGNTIYF.

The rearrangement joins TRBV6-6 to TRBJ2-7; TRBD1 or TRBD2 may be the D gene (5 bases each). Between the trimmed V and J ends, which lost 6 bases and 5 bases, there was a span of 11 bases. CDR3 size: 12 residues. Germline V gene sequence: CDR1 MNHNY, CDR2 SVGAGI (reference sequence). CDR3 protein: CASSEGRDEQYF. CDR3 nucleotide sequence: TGTGCCAGCAGCGAGGGGCGGGACGAGCAGTACTTC.

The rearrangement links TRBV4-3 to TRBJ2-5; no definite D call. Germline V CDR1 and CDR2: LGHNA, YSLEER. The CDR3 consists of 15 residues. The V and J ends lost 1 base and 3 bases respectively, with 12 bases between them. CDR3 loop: CASSQGWRWEETQYF. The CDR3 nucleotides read TGCGCCAGCAGCCAAGGTTGGAGATGGGAAGAGACCCAGTACTTC.

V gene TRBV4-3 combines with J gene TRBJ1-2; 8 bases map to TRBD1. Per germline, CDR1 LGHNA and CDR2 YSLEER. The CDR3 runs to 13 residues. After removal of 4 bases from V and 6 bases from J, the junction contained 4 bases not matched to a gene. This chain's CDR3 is CASSPQTGDGYTF. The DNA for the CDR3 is TGCGCCAGCAGCCCTCAGACAGGGGATGGCTACACCTTC.

CDR3 region: CASTNFRQGWYSPLHF. The CDR3 DNA follows: TGTGCCAGCACCAATTTCAGACAGGGGTGGTATTCACCCCTCCACTTT. V is TRBV27 and J is TRBJ1-6; 8 bases fit TRBD1. The J segment lost 8 bases and the V segment lost 7 bases, leaving 13 bases of the junction unmatched. Germline lookup yields CDR1 MNHEY and CDR2 SMNVEV (reference sequence). The CDR3 totals 16 residues.

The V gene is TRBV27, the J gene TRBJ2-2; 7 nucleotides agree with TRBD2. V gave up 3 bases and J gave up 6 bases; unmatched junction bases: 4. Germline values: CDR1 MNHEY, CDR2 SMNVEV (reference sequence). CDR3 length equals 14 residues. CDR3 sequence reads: CASSLTSYAGELFF. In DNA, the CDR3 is TGTGCCAGCAGTTTGACTAGCTACGCCGGGGAGCTGTTTTTT.

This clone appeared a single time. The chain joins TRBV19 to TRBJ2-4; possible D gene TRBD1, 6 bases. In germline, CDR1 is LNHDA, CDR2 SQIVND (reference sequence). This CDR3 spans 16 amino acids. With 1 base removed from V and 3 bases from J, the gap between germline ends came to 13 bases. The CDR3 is CASSIAGVLGKNIQYF. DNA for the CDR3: TGTGCCAGTAGTATAGCAGGGGTCCTGGGCAAAAACATTCAGTACTTC.

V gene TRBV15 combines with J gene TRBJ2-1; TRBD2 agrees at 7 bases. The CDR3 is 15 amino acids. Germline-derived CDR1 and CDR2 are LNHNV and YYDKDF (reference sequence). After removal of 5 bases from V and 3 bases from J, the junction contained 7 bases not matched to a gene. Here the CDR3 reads CATSGAGLYYNEQFF. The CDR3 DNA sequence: TGTGCCACCAGCGGAGCGGGACTATACTACAATGAGCAGTTCTTC.